One sample yielded the 31 T cell receptor beta chains listed below, sequenced in a study of control samples from healthy donors and cancer patients. The assay was immunoSEQ multiplex PCR, and TCRdb's table has in-frame clones only and misses some. The repertoire consists of about 140,000 clones, with more than 85% occurring once and the leading ten covering roughly 3.2%. What was sequenced was blood. The source is a man younger than 40 in good health.

The chain carries TRBV7-2 and TRBJ2-3, with a possible D match to TRBD2 (6 bases). The CDR3 is 15 amino acids. Trimming stripped 6 bases from V and 2 bases from J, with 15 bases between. Germline CDR1 and CDR2: SGHTA and FQGNSA. The CDR3 loop is CASSLTGVATDTQYF. The CDR3 DNA reads as TGTGCCAGCAGTCTTACGGGGGTAGCCACAGATACGCAGTATTTT.

CDR3 sequence: CASRDWTGYEQYF. The DNA for the CDR3 is TGTGCCAGCAGGGACTGGACAGGCTACGAGCAGTACTTC. V usage is TRBV6-5 and J usage is TRBJ2-7; 7 positions match TRBD1. Germline V gives CDR1 MNHEY, CDR2 SVGAGI. The CDR3 is 13 residues long. V gave up 6 bases and J gave up 3 bases; unmatched junction bases: 5.

The chain employs TRBV5-4 and TRBJ2-2; D unresolved. The CDR3 is 12 residues long. In germline, CDR1 is SGHNT, CDR2 YYREEE (reference sequence). Trimming removed 4 bases at V and 8 bases at J, with 9 bases between. In DNA, the CDR3 is TGTGCCAGCAGCCGTGAGACAGGGGAGCTGTTTTTT. Translation: CASSRETGELFF. The full variable domain, its missing parts supplied by reference TRBV5-4 and TRBJ2-2, is ETGVTQSPTHLIKTRGQQVTLRCSSQSGHNTVSWYQQALGQGPQFIFQYYREEENGRGNFPPRFSGLQFPNYSSELNVNALELDDSALYLCASSRETGELFFGEGSRLTVL.

The rearrangement uses TRBV6-5 and TRBJ2-1, with TRBD2 as a possible D gene (7 bases). Trimming removed 2 bases from V and 7 bases from J, with 15 bases in between. The CDR3 is made up of 15 amino acids. Germline CDR1 MNHEY, CDR2 SVGAGI. CDR3 amino acids: CASSYGGGALNEQFF. Here the CDR3 DNA reads TGTGCCAGCAGTTACGGAGGGGGGGCCTTAAATGAGCAGTTCTTC.

This chain uses TRBV2 with TRBJ1-2; TRBD1 is a possible D gene (5 bases). CDR1 and CDR2 (germline): SNHLY, FYNNEI. Deletions cut 2 bases from V and 3 bases from J, with 13 bases between. The CDR3 spans 15 residues. DNA of the CDR3: TGTGCCAGCAGTGAATCGGGACGGGGCGACTATGGCTACACCTTC. Encoded protein: CASSESGRGDYGYTF. Full variable domain (missing parts from reference TRBV2 and TRBJ1-2): EPEVTQTPSHQVTQMGQEVILRCVPISNHLYFYWYRQILGQKVEFLVSFYNNEISEKSEIFDDQFSVERPDGSNFTLKIRSTKLEDSAMYFCASSESGRGDYGYTFGSGTRLTVV.

This clone has a handful of counts. The chain joins TRBV10-2 to TRBJ1-2; TRBD1 agrees at 9 bases. The trim removed 0 bases at V and 6 bases at J, leaving 5 bases unmatched. The CDR3 loop spans 15 amino acids. Germline values: CDR1 WSHSY, CDR2 SAAADI. CDR3 sequence (DNA): TGCGCCAGCAGTGAGTCATTGGGACAGGGAAATGGCTACACCTTC. Translated: CASSESLGQGNGYTF.

This clone was recorded only once. V and J are TRBV7-6 and TRBJ2-1; 8 bases map to TRBD1. Germline-derived CDR1 and CDR2 are SGHVS and FNYEAQ. This CDR3 has 16 amino acids. Trimming cost V 1 base and J 10 bases; bases outside gene matches: 12. The CDR3 nucleotides read TGTGCCAGCAGCTTAGAGGGAGTCAGGGGGCGGCGGGAGCAGTTCTTC. Residues: CASSLEGVRGRREQFF. Full variable domain (missing parts from reference TRBV7-6 and TRBJ2-1): GAGVSQSPRYKVTKRGQDVALRCDPISGHVSLYWYRQALGQGPEFLTYFNYEAQQDKSGLPNDRFSAERPEGSISTLTIQRTEQRDSAMYRCASSLEGVRGRREQFFGPGTRLTVL.

The chain is built from TRBV7-9 and TRBJ1-4, with D possibly being TRBD1 (5 bases). V was clipped by 3 bases and J by 4 bases, with 12 bases between them. From germline, CDR1 is SEHNR and CDR2 FQNEAQ (reference sequence). The CDR3 contains 15 residues. The CDR3 sequence is CASSFGGDINEKLFF. The CDR3 nucleotides read TGTGCCAGCAGCTTCGGAGGGGATATTAATGAAAAACTGTTTTTT. Drawing the rest from reference TRBV7-9 and TRBJ1-4, the complete variable domain is DTGVSQNPRHKITKRGQNVTFRCDPISEHNRLYWYRQTLGQGPEFLTYFQNEAQLEKSRLLSDRFSAERPKGSFSTLEIQRTEQGDSAMYLCASSFGGDINEKLFFGSGTQLSVL.

The CDR3 nucleotides read TGTGCCAGCCTAGGGACTAGCGGGGGAACCTACGAGCAGTACTTC. Translation: CASLGTSGGTYEQYF. The rearrangement links TRBV2 to TRBJ2-7, with 14 bases identical to TRBD2. Germline V gives CDR1 SNHLY, CDR2 FYNNEI. CDR3 length: 15 amino acids. The trim removed 8 bases at V and 2 bases at J, leaving 5 bases unmatched.

The chain recombines TRBV28 with TRBJ1-2, with 8 bases aligning to TRBD1. The CDR3 runs 15 residues. With 6 bases clipped from V and 2 bases from J, the junction kept 8 bases outside the gene matches. Per the germline V gene, CDR1 is MDHEN and CDR2 is SYDVKM. The CDR3 nucleotides read TGTGCCAGCAGATCCACAGGGGGGCAGAACTATGGCTACACCTTC. Protein: CASRSTGGQNYGYTF.

The CDR3, as DNA: TGTGCCAGCAGCGTCGACAGGGACACTGAAGCTTTCTTT. As protein: CASSVDRDTEAFF. This chain uses TRBV7-6 with TRBJ1-1; TRBD1 agrees at 7 bases. Trimming cost V 5 bases and J 3 bases; bases outside gene matches: 3. The CDR3 is 13 residues long. Germline CDR1 is SGHVS and CDR2 is FNYEAQ.

The CDR3 spells CASSESRGGNQPQHF. Written as DNA, the CDR3 is TGCGCCAGCAGTGAGTCACGAGGGGGCAATCAGCCCCAGCATTTT. V is TRBV10-2 and J is TRBJ1-5; TRBD1 might be the D (5 bases). The germline gives CDR1 WSHSY, CDR2 SAAADI. Between the trimmed V and J ends, which lost 0 bases and 2 bases, there was a span of 8 bases. CDR3 length: 15 residues.

The rearrangement links TRBV5-1 to TRBJ2-7, with 15 bases aligning to TRBD2. The V segment lost 4 bases and the J segment 7 bases; nucleotides outside the gene matches: 3. CDR1 SGHRS and CDR2 YFSETQ come from the germline V gene. CDR3 length equals 14 residues. This chain's CDR3 is CASSGTSGGFEQYF. In DNA, the CDR3 is TGCGCCAGCAGCGGGACTAGCGGGGGGTTTGAGCAGTACTTC.

The chain combines TRBV28 with TRBJ1-1; no reliable D call. The CDR3 consists of 11 residues. Germline lookup yields CDR1 MDHEN and CDR2 SYDVKM. Trimming left V 3 bases short and J 5 bases short, with 4 bases between. The CDR3 nucleotides are TGTGCCAGCAGTTTTGGTACTGAAGCTTTCTTT. Residues: CASSFGTEAFF.

The chain is built from TRBV5-1 and TRBJ2-7, with 9 nucleotides matching TRBD1. The CDR3 totals 14 residues. In germline, CDR1 is SGHRS, CDR2 YFSETQ. V lost 4 bases to trimming and J lost 3 bases; unmatched junction nucleotides: 5. CDR3 in amino acids: CASSTTGGDYEQYF. The CDR3 coding sequence is TGCGCCAGCAGCACTACAGGGGGCGACTACGAGCAGTACTTC. The variable domain in full, with the rest retrieved from reference TRBV5-1 and TRBJ2-7, is KAGVTQTPRYLIKTRGQQVTLSCSPISGHRSVSWYQQTPGQGLQFLFEYFSETQRNKGNFPGRFSGRQFSNSRSEMNVSTLELGDSALYLCASSTTGGDYEQYFGPGTRLTVT.

V and J are TRBV2 and TRBJ2-1, with D perhaps being TRBD1 or TRBD2 (5 bases each). In germline, CDR1 is SNHLY, CDR2 FYNNEI. Trimming cost V 4 bases and J 11 bases, with 9 bases left between them. This CDR3 spans 11 amino acids. CDR3 loop: CASSAGTKQFF. Written as DNA, the CDR3 is TGTGCCAGCAGTGCCGGGACCAAGCAGTTCTTC.

This clone was detected only once. This sequence joins TRBV30 and TRBJ1-1; D not resolved. The germline V gene encodes CDR1 GTSNPN and CDR2 SVGIG (reference sequence). The CDR3 totals 11 residues. V lost 3 bases and J lost 3, with 5 bases in between. In DNA form, the CDR3 reads TGTGCCTGGAGCTCGGACACTGAAGCTTTCTTT. Amino acid sequence: CAWSSDTEAFF. The entire variable domain, with the rest obtained from reference TRBV30 and TRBJ1-1, is as follows: SQTIHQWPATLVQPVGSPLSLECTVEGTSNPNLYWYRQAAGRGLQLLFYSVGIGQISSEVPQNLSASRPQDRQFILSSKKLLLSDSGFYLCAWSSDTEAFFGQGTRLTVV.

The chain joins TRBV19 to TRBJ1-1; D is undetermined. CDR3 length: 12 amino acids. With 6 bases removed from V and 4 bases from J, the gap between germline ends came to 9 bases. The germline V gene encodes CDR1 LNHDA and CDR2 SQIVND (reference sequence). The CDR3 coding sequence is TGTGCCAGTAGCGCGGGTACCACTGAAGCTTTCTTT. This codes for CASSAGTTEAFF. Based on the CDR3 plus reference TRBV19 and TRBJ1-1, the full variable domain is DGGITQSPKYLFRKEGQNVTLSCEQNLNHDAMYWYRQDPGQGLRLIYYSQIVNDFQKGDIAEGYSVSREKKESFPLTVTSAQKNPTAFYLCASSAGTTEAFFGQGTRLTVV.

V usage is TRBV15 and J usage is TRBJ2-7; no clear D. The CDR3 length is 13 residues. Germline V gene sequence: CDR1 LNHNV, CDR2 YYDKDF (reference sequence). Between the trimmed V and J ends, which lost 1 base and 6 bases, there was a span of 10 bases. The CDR3 nucleotides read TGTGCCACCAGCAGAGTTTATTCCGCCGAGCAGTACTTC. Its translation: CATSRVYSAEQYF.

The table lists this clone with a count of one. The J gene is TRBJ2-1, the V gene TRBV29-1; TRBD2 might be the D (5 bases). CDR3 length equals 13 residues. Per germline, CDR1 SQVTM and CDR2 ANQGSEA. Trimming took 0 bases from V and 10 from J, leaving 13 bases between them. CDR3 in DNA: TGCAGCGTTGAAGATGAGACTTGGAGGGAGCAGTTCTTC. Its protein is CSVEDETWREQFF.

CDR3 sequence: CATSRDPGNEQYF. Here the CDR3 DNA reads TGTGCCACCAGCAGAGATCCAGGGAACGAGCAGTACTTC. This sequence joins TRBV15 and TRBJ2-7; D perhaps matches TRBD1 (5 bases). Looked up from germline, CDR1 is LNHNV and CDR2 is YYDKDF (reference sequence). V was trimmed by 0 bases and J by 5 bases, leaving 8 bases between them. The CDR3 loop spans 13 amino acids.

The chain joins TRBV21-1 to TRBJ2-1; TRBD1 reflects the table's D call only, with no check against the DNA. TRBV21-1 is tagged as a pseudogene. The CDR3 covers 15 residues. The CDR3 sequence is CASSKVRQGNNEQFF. CDR3 DNA sequence: TGTGCCAGCAGCAAAGTTCGACAGGGGAACAATGAGCAGTTCTTC.

The V call is TRBV27, the J call TRBJ1-6, with TRBD1 as a possible D gene (5 bases). Trimming removed 0 bases from V and 10 bases from J, with 16 bases in between. Looked up from germline, CDR1 is MNHEY and CDR2 is SMNVEV (reference sequence). The CDR3 is made up of 16 amino acids. The DNA of the CDR3 is TGTGCCAGCAGTTTATCGATAGACATCAAGGGGTCACCCCTCCACTTT. Residues: CASSLSIDIKGSPLHF.

V and J are TRBV6-1 and TRBJ2-3, with 8 bases lining up with TRBD1. This CDR3 spans 16 amino acids. Trimming cost V 4 bases and J 2 bases; bases outside gene matches: 8. The germline V gene encodes CDR1 MNHNS and CDR2 SASEGT. CDR3 in amino acids: CASSAYQGAHTDTQYF. In DNA, the CDR3 is TGTGCCAGCAGTGCATACCAGGGGGCCCACACAGATACGCAGTATTTT.

J is TRBJ2-7 and V is TRBV5-4; D is possibly TRBD1 (5 bases). Between the trimmed V and J ends, which lost 3 bases and 3 bases, there was a span of 7 bases. Germline CDR1 is SGHNT and CDR2 is YYREEE (reference sequence). The CDR3 has 12 residues. CDR3 amino acids: CASSYRGYEQYF. The CDR3 DNA sequence: TGTGCCAGCAGCTATAGGGGCTACGAGCAGTACTTC.

The CDR3 protein is CASSKDRGGNQPQHF. The CDR3 DNA reads TGTGCCAGCAGCAAGGACAGGGGGGGCAATCAGCCCCAGCATTTT. V is TRBV7-2 and J is TRBJ1-5, with TRBD1 matching 10 bases. Unmatched junction bases numbered 3, after V lost 5 bases and J lost 2 bases. The CDR3 runs to 15 residues. Germline V gives CDR1 SGHTA, CDR2 FQGNSA.

The rearrangement links TRBV9 to TRBJ2-3; unclear D gene. V was trimmed by 1 base and J by 8 bases, leaving 8 bases between them. The V gene's germline CDR1 is SGDLS and CDR2 YYNGEE. The CDR3 sequence is 12 residues long. Here the CDR3 DNA reads TGTGCCAGCAGCGTAAACTCTGGTACGCAGTATTTT. This sequence encodes CASSVNSGTQYF.

This chain connects TRBV20-1 to TRBJ1-1, with 8 bases that match TRBD1. The germline V gene has CDR1 DFQATT and CDR2 SNEGSKA (reference sequence). The CDR3 is 11 amino acids. The V segment lost 3 bases and the J segment 11 bases; nucleotides outside the gene matches: 5. CDR3 protein: CSARAGGRAFF. As DNA, the CDR3 is TGCAGTGCTAGGGCAGGGGGCCGGGCTTTCTTT.

This sequence joins TRBV19 and TRBJ1-5; D is undetermined. Trimming shortened V by 3 bases and J by 2 bases, and 5 bases separated the two germline ends. The germline V gene encodes CDR1 LNHDA and CDR2 SQIVND (reference sequence). This CDR3 spans 13 amino acids. This chain's CDR3 is CASSISGNQPQHF. The CDR3 DNA follows: TGTGCCAGTAGTATTTCAGGCAATCAGCCCCAGCATTTT.

This clone was counted only a few times. This chain uses TRBV18 with TRBJ2-7; 11 positions match TRBD1. The trim removed 2 bases at V and 4 bases at J, leaving 4 bases unmatched. The CDR3 spans 15 residues. The germline V gene has CDR1 KGHSH and CDR2 LQKENI. The CDR3 DNA follows: TGTGCCAGCTCACCATCGGACAGGGGGCGGTACGAGCAGTACTTC. It yields the protein CASSPSDRGRYEQYF.

The chain is built from TRBV19 and TRBJ1-5, with D maybe TRBD1 (6 bases). Germline values: CDR1 LNHDA, CDR2 SQIVND (reference sequence). The V and J ends lost 2 bases and 3 bases respectively, with 11 bases between them. CDR3 length: 15 amino acids. In nucleotides, the CDR3 is TGTGCCAGTAGTATATCGGACAGTCCCAATCAGCCCCAGCATTTT. It is translated as CASSISDSPNQPQHF.